This TCR beta chain was captured in a study of blood T cell repertoires in COVID-19. Clones were read by immunoSEQ multiplex PCR, and TCRdb kept only the in-frame ones, dropping some. Of more than 85,000 clones in the sample, over 75% were seen once. V lost 6 bases to trimming and J lost 0 bases, with 24 bases between them. The CDR3 totals 19 residues. Germline assignment: CDR1 MRHNA and CDR2 SNTAGT. Input material: peripheral blood. The clonotype comes from a woman in her forties or fifties with acute or convalescent COVID-19. The V gene is TRBV6-4, the J gene TRBJ1-5; D ambiguous. CDR3 amino acids: CASRSDSGFQPFSNQPQHF. CDR3 nucleotides: TGTGCCAGCAGGAGCGATTCGGGTTTTCAACCTTTTAGCAATCAGCCCCAGCATTTT.